The next 20 T cell receptor beta chains were all read from a single sample in a study of Graves' ophthalmopathy and Graves' hyperthyroidism. From RNA, the CDR3 regions of TCR beta chains were amplified and sequenced. HTBI primers were employed in first-round RT-PCR, then a second-round multiplex PCR followed. MiXCR, run by TCRdb on the multiplex PCR reads, gives a single entry per CDR3 protein. The sample has more than 300,000 distinct CDR3 sequences; roughly 15% are singletons. Source material: peripheral blood. All receptors derive from an adult woman with stable Graves' hyperthyroidism.

This clonotype was counted ten times or more. The chain has TRBV6-5 and TRBJ2-7, with TRBD2 matching 8 bases. Trimming cost V 3 bases and J 5 bases; bases outside gene matches: 9. Germline assignment: CDR1 MNHEY and CDR2 SVGAGI. CDR3 length: 15 amino acids. The CDR3 DNA sequence: TGTGCCAGCAGTTATCCCGGGGGGGCATTCGACGAGCAGTACTTC. Translation gives CASSYPGGAFDEQYF.

This clonotype was counted at least ten times. This chain uses TRBV28 with TRBJ2-7, with 8 positions matching TRBD1. Germline CDR1 reads MDHEN; CDR2 reads SYDVKM. J lost 3 bases, V lost 6 bases, and 4 bases had no gene match. This CDR3 spans 13 amino acids. The DNA for the CDR3 is TGTGCCAGCAGGGCAGGGGGCAACTACGAGCAGTACTTC. Its protein is CASRAGGNYEQYF.

This clonotype occurred many times. The gene calls are TRBV27 and TRBJ2-4; unclear D gene. This CDR3 comprises 13 residues. Germline-derived CDR1 and CDR2 are MNHEY and SMNVEV (reference sequence). The germline V and J ends were trimmed by 2 bases and 1 base, with 3 bases remaining between them. CDR3 protein: CASSLAAKNIQYF. The CDR3 nucleotides are TGTGCCAGCAGTTTAGCGGCCAAAAACATTCAGTACTTC.

Many counts were recorded for this clonotype. The V gene is TRBV2, the J gene TRBJ1-1; 8 bases are shared with TRBD1. From germline, CDR1 is SNHLY and CDR2 FYNNEI. Trimming removed 6 bases from V and 2 bases from J; junction bases left unmatched: 17. This CDR3 has 18 amino acids. The CDR3, as DNA: TGTGCCAGCAGGGTACAGACAGGGGACCCTTCACACAACACTGAAGCTTTCTTT. Its translation is CASRVQTGDPSHNTEAFF.

This clonotype was detected ten times or more. Here the CDR3 reads CASSSPGTVSYEQYF. CDR3 nucleotide sequence: TGTGCCAGCAGTTCTCCCGGGACAGTATCCTACGAGCAGTACTTC. J is TRBJ2-7 and V is TRBV28; 7 nucleotides agree with TRBD1. V shed 4 bases, J shed 1 base, and the junction held 7 bases outside the gene matches. Per germline, CDR1 MDHEN and CDR2 SYDVKM. The CDR3 sequence is 15 residues long. The full variable domain, with the rest looked up from reference TRBV28 and TRBJ2-7, is DVKVTQSSRYLVKRTGEKVFLECVQDMDHENMFWYRQDPGLGLRLIYFSYDVKMKEKGDIPEGYSVSREKKERFSLILESASTNQTSMYLCASSSPGTVSYEQYFGPGTRLTVT.

This clonotype was recorded at least ten times. The chain has TRBV12-3 or TRBV12-4 and TRBJ2-5; D may correspond to TRBD1 or TRBD2 (5 bases each). The CDR3 is 16 amino acids. V lost 5 bases to trimming and J lost 3 bases, with 19 bases between them. DNA of the CDR3: TGTGCCAGCAGTCCCCTAAGGGGCGGGCGGGAAGAGACCCAGTACTTC. Protein: CASSPLRGGREETQYF.

This clonotype was seen ten or more times. This rearrangement joins TRBV12-3 or TRBV12-4 to TRBJ1-1; D remains ambiguous. V was pared by 6 bases and J by 5 bases, with 10 bases between. This CDR3 comprises 12 residues. The CDR3 region is CASSHGWTEAFF. CDR3 bases: TGTGCCAGCAGCCATGGGTGGACTGAAGCTTTCTTT.

Ten or more counts support this clonotype. The chain is built from TRBV6-2 or TRBV6-3 and TRBJ2-7; D remains ambiguous. Deletions cut 6 bases from V and 3 bases from J, with 15 bases between. Looked up from germline, CDR1 is MNHEY and CDR2 is SVGEGT. The CDR3 loop spans 14 amino acids. The CDR3 is CASSRGGSSYEQYF. The CDR3 DNA sequence: TGTGCCAGCAGCCGCGGTGGTTCAAGCTACGAGCAGTACTTC.

This clonotype showed up many times. V usage is TRBV2 and J usage is TRBJ2-7; maybe TRBD1 (6 bases). There are 14 residues in the CDR3. The V end lost 7 bases, the J end lost 3 bases, and 16 bases lay between the germline ends. CDR1 is SNHLY, CDR2 FYNNEI, per germline. CDR3 DNA sequence: TGTGCCAGCAATAGACAGGCCTCTCACTACGAGCAGTACTTC. The encoded protein is CASNRQASHYEQYF.

This clonotype was seen repeatedly, ten times or more. The chain recombines TRBV24-1 with TRBJ1-5; D may be TRBD1 (5 bases). The CDR3 loop spans 14 amino acids. Trimming took 5 bases from V and 3 from J, leaving 10 bases between them. CDR1 is KGHDR and CDR2 is SFDVKD in the germline V gene. The CDR3 loop reads CATSGRQNNQPQHF. CDR3 nucleotides: TGTGCCACCAGTGGCAGACAGAACAATCAGCCCCAGCATTTT.

J is TRBJ2-1 and V is TRBV6-1; D is ambiguous. Germline CDR1 and CDR2: MNHNS and SASEGT. The CDR3 length is 10 residues. Trimming shortened V by 3 bases and J by 8 bases, and 2 bases separated the two germline ends. This CDR3 reads CASSDDEQFF. CDR3 bases: TGTGCCAGCAGTGACGATGAGCAGTTCTTC.

The chain is built from TRBV4-2 and TRBJ1-5; unclear D gene. Trimming removed 0 bases from V and 0 bases from J, with 6 bases in between. The CDR3 covers 15 residues. Germline values: CDR1 LGHNA, CDR2 YNFKEQ. The CDR3, as DNA: TGTGCCAGCAGCCAAGAAGTCAGTAGCAATCAGCCCCAGCATTTT. It codes for CASSQEVSSNQPQHF.

This clonotype was seen many times. The chain combines TRBV20-1 with TRBJ1-1; TRBD1 aligns across 9 bases. Germline CDR1 is DFQATT and CDR2 is SNEGSKA (reference sequence). The V gene end was trimmed by 4 bases and the J gene end by 1 base; junction bases not matched to a gene: 13. CDR3 length: 17 amino acids. Written as DNA, the CDR3 is TGCAGTGCTAAGGGACAAGTTAGGACAGGGGAGAACACTGAAGCTTTCTTT. Amino acid sequence: CSAKGQVRTGENTEAFF.

This clonotype was seen many times. The CDR3 DNA sequence: TGTGCCAGCAGTTACAAGAACACTGAAGCTTTCTTT. It specifies CASSYKNTEAFF. This rearrangement joins TRBV6-2 or TRBV6-3 to TRBJ1-1; D ambiguous. V gave up 2 bases and J gave up 1 base, with 2 bases separating them. Germline-derived CDR1 and CDR2 are MNHEY and SVGEGT. The CDR3 contains 12 residues.

This clonotype was seen at least ten times. This chain uses TRBV28 with TRBJ1-2; the D is unclear. Deletions cut 2 bases from V and 7 bases from J, with 8 bases between. Germline CDR1 MDHEN, CDR2 SYDVKM. The CDR3 loop spans 12 amino acids. The CDR3 region is CASSLGQSGYTF. CDR3 DNA: TGTGCCAGCAGTTTAGGGCAGAGTGGCTACACCTTC.

This clonotype was seen only a few times. This rearrangement joins TRBV18 to TRBJ2-5; TRBD2 matches at 8 bases. The CDR3 covers 14 residues. Germline trimming cut 6 bases from V and 1 base from J; bases unmatched to any gene: 4. The germline CDR1 and CDR2 sequences are KGHSH and LQKENI. The CDR3 DNA sequence: TGTGCCAGCTCCAGTAGCGGGACCCAAGAGACCCAGTACTTC. Protein sequence: CASSSSGTQETQYF.

This clonotype was found many times. The V gene is TRBV12-3 or TRBV12-4, the J gene TRBJ2-4, with 8 nucleotides matching TRBD2. The V and J ends lost 9 bases and 5 bases, in that order; junction bases with no gene match: 9. This CDR3 has 14 amino acids. The CDR3 loop is CASRRGGGENIQYF. CDR3 coding DNA: TGTGCCAGTCGACGGGGGGGAGGGGAAAACATTCAGTACTTC.

V gene TRBV7-2 combines with J gene TRBJ1-5; 9 bases agree with TRBD1. This CDR3 is 14 amino acids long. Per germline, CDR1 SGHTA and CDR2 FQGNSA. V shed 5 bases and J 6 bases; nucleotides not matched to a gene: 5. The CDR3 DNA sequence: TGTGCCAGCAGCACAGGGGGCCCGATTCAGCCCCAGCATTTT. This codes for CASSTGGPIQPQHF.

This clonotype was counted ten times or more. The chain joins TRBV11-2 to TRBJ2-7; D might be TRBD1 (6 bases). CDR1 and CDR2 from the germline V gene are SGHAT and FQNNGV. Trimming pared 4 bases from V and 1 base from J, leaving 20 bases between. The CDR3 extends over 17 amino acids. CDR3 in DNA: TGTGCCAGCAGCTCCCGAAGGGGGAGCGCGAATTCCTACGAGCAGTACTTC. Its protein is CASSSRRGSANSYEQYF.

In its sample, this clonotype was seen many times. The chain uses TRBV6-2 or TRBV6-3 and TRBJ2-7, with 12 bases aligning to TRBD1. The junction had 9 bases not matched to a gene; V was cut back by 0 bases and J by 6 bases. This CDR3 spans 17 amino acids. CDR1 and CDR2 from the germline V gene are MNHEY and SVGEGT. The CDR3 loop reads CASSYSRDRGLVGEQYF. CDR3 DNA sequence: TGTGCCAGCAGTTACTCCCGGGACAGGGGGCTCGTCGGCGAGCAGTACTTC.